This T cell receptor (beta chain) was recorded in a study of somatic mutations in cytotoxic T cells in rheumatoid arthritis. Turning to the study itself: Flow cytometry sorted some V beta antibody-stained T-cell populations to nearly 100% purity, V beta1+ cells among them being sequenced for TCRB. Notes on the study in general: Measurement of CD8+ T-cell clonality revealed no significant difference between rheumatoid arthritis patients and age-matched healthy controls.

Worth noting for this clone: Its antigen is not known.

This CDR3 is 13 amino acids long. The germline V gene encodes CDR1 SQVTM and CDR2 ANQGSEA. The repertoire was sequenced with immunoSEQ multiplex PCR; TCRdb's copy has only in-frame clones and lacks some. The sample lists 12,000 or so clones; about 80% were seen once. The chain joins TRBV29-1 to TRBJ2-5; 7 bases map to TRBD1. With the DNA end fitting TRBJ2-7 better, the J assignment may be wrong. The sequenced sample consisted of CD8+ T cells sorted from blood. This receptor was taken from a middle-aged man in good health. The CDR3 is CSVAGTEPYEQYF. CDR3 DNA: TGCAGCGTTGCCGGGACAGAACCCTACGAGCAGTACTTC.